The 4 T cell receptor beta chains in this list originate from one sample, sequenced in a study of cytomegalovirus exposure and HLA in healthy donors. Here immunoSEQ multiplex PCR was the method, and the copy in TCRdb shows in-frame clones only, minus some. The table shows about 180,000 clones, with about nine tenths occurring only once. Sequencing was done on a sample of PBMCs. The receptors were sampled from a man aged 18 to 35 in good health and CMV-seropositive.

This chain uses TRBV6-1 with TRBJ2-1; 8 nucleotides match TRBD1. This CDR3 contains 13 residues. Germline V gene sequence: CDR1 MNHNS, CDR2 SASEGT. The V and J ends lost 8 bases and 9 bases, in that order; junction bases with no gene match: 9. The CDR3 region has the DNA TGTGCCAGCCAGGAGGACAGGGTACCTGAGCAGTTCTTC. Its translation is CASQEDRVPEQFF.

The V gene is TRBV4-1, the J gene TRBJ2-3, with D tentatively TRBD2 (5 bases). In germline, CDR1 is MGHRA, CDR2 YSYEKL. Trimming cost V 1 base and J 4 bases, with 18 bases left between them. The CDR3 covers 17 residues. The CDR3 DNA reads TGCGCCAGCAGCCAAGGCCTGAGGTGGGAGAATCCAGATACGCAGTATTTT. Protein product: CASSQGLRWENPDTQYF.

The chain couples TRBV5-1 to TRBJ2-7; D uncertain. The V gene's germline CDR1 is SGHRS and CDR2 YFSETQ. The V and J ends lost 2 bases and 1 base respectively, with 10 bases between them. This CDR3 spans 14 amino acids. The CDR3 reads CASSFSRNSYEQYF. The CDR3 region has the DNA TGCGCCAGCAGCTTCTCGCGGAATTCCTACGAGCAGTACTTC.

This chain connects TRBV28 to TRBJ2-5; 8 nucleotides agree with TRBD1. The ends lost 5 bases at V and 5 bases at J; junction bases unmatched: 13. Germline assignment: CDR1 MDHEN and CDR2 SYDVKM. The CDR3 length is 16 residues. The CDR3 loop reads CASSGTGRTGRETQYF. The CDR3 DNA follows: TGTGCCAGCAGTGGGACGGGGCGGACAGGGAGGGAGACCCAGTACTTC.